These 8 T cell receptor beta chains originate from one sample sequenced in a study of blood T cell repertoires in COVID-19. The protocol was immunoSEQ multiplex PCR, while the TCRdb copy is restricted to in-frame clones and leaves out a portion. The sample lists about 270,000 clones, about 86% seen once, with roughly 12% in the top ten. The sequencing sample was made of peripheral blood. These receptors came from a woman aged 25 to 39 with COVID-19, enrolled during active disease.

V and J are TRBV11-2 and TRBJ1-2, with unresolved D. This CDR3 region has 15 residues. The germline V and J ends were trimmed by 5 bases and 2 bases, with 15 bases remaining between them. CDR1 and CDR2 from the germline V gene are SGHAT and FQNNGV. CDR3 amino acids: CASSVIQVLNYGYTF. CDR3 DNA sequence: TGTGCCAGCAGCGTGATTCAGGTCCTCAACTATGGCTACACCTTC.

As DNA, the CDR3 is TGTGCCAGCAGCTTAGCGCTAGGGAGTGGGCTCCAAGAGACCCAGTACTTC. This codes for CASSLALGSGLQETQYF. The rearrangement uses TRBV7-6 and TRBJ2-5; D is perhaps TRBD2 (5 bases). The germline gives CDR1 SGHVS, CDR2 FNYEAQ. This CDR3 has 17 residues. V was shortened by 0 bases and J by 1 base, with 15 bases between the two germline ends.

V gene TRBV6-2 or TRBV6-3 combines with J gene TRBJ1-1; 10 bases line up with TRBD1. Germline V gene data show CDR1 as MNHEY and CDR2 as SVGEGT. The CDR3 spans 16 residues. V dropped 4 bases and J dropped 1; count of bases not matched to a gene: 6. The CDR3 DNA reads TGTGCCAGCAGTTCCCGACAGGGGGCCAAGAACACTGAAGCTTTCTTT. This gives the protein CASSSRQGAKNTEAFF.

This chain joins TRBV6-5 and TRBJ2-3, with D perhaps matching TRBD2 (6 bases). The CDR3 extends over 11 amino acids. The V end was cut by 2 bases, the J end by 11 bases, with 8 bases between. Germline CDR1 is MNHEY and CDR2 is SVGAGI. The CDR3 reads CASSYGTLQYF. CDR3 coding DNA: TGTGCCAGCAGTTACGGGACTCTGCAGTATTTT.

The gene calls are TRBV15 and TRBJ1-5, with D possibly TRBD1 on 6 matching bases. Germline assignment: CDR1 LNHNV and CDR2 YYDKDF (reference sequence). Trimming took off 5 bases at V and 11 bases at J, with 10 bases between the two ends. This CDR3 is 11 amino acids long. CDR3 bases: TGTGCCACCAGCTGGGGACAATCCCAGCATTTT. It is translated as CATSWGQSQHF.

This CDR3 is CASSSRLAGTTDTQYF. The CDR3 nucleotides read TGTGCCAGCAGCTCCCGACTAGCGGGGACCACAGATACGCAGTATTTT. The chain uses TRBV7-6 and TRBJ2-3; TRBD2 matches at 11 bases. The CDR3 length is 16 residues. Germline values: CDR1 SGHVS, CDR2 FNYEAQ. The V and J ends lost 4 bases and 2 bases, in that order; junction bases with no gene match: 5. The variable domain in full, with the rest retrieved from reference TRBV7-6 and TRBJ2-3, is GAGVSQSPRYKVTKRGQDVALRCDPISGHVSLYWYRQALGQGPEFLTYFNYEAQQDKSGLPNDRFSAERPEGSISTLTIQRTEQRDSAMYRCASSSRLAGTTDTQYFGPGTRLTVL.

The chain uses TRBV11-3 and TRBJ2-5; TRBD1 aligns across 8 bases. Per germline, CDR1 SGHNT and CDR2 YENEEA. This CDR3 region has 15 residues. Unmatched junction bases numbered 13, after V lost 4 bases and J lost 9 bases. DNA for the CDR3: TGTGCCAGCAGCTCGGGGCCCGGGACAGGTTCGCCCCAGTACTTC. It encodes CASSSGPGTGSPQYF.

This clone was seen once. The chain uses TRBV3-1 (or the pseudogene TRBV3-2) and TRBJ1-3, with D unclear. CDR3 length equals 16 residues. Trimming shortened V by 1 base and J by 0 bases, and 10 bases separated the two germline ends. CDR1 and CDR2 (germline): LGHDT, YNNKEL (reference sequence). CDR3: CASSQVPVYSGNTIYF. The DNA for the CDR3 is TGTGCCAGCAGCCAAGTCCCGGTTTACTCTGGAAACACCATATATTTT.